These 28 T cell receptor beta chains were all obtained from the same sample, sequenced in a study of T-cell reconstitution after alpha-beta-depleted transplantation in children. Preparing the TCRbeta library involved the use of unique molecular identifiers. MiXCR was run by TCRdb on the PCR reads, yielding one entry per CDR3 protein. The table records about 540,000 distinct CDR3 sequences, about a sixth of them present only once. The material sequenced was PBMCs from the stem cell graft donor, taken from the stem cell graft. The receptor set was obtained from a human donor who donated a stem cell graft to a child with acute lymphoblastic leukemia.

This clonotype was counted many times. The CDR3 here is CSASPIPDEYQPQHF. DNA of the CDR3: TGCAGTGCTAGTCCAATCCCTGACGAATATCAGCCCCAGCATTTT. This sequence joins TRBV20-1 and TRBJ1-5; D unresolved. V shed 3 bases and J shed 5 bases, with 17 bases lying between them. The CDR3 runs 15 residues. CDR1 is DFQATT and CDR2 is SNEGSKA in the germline V gene (reference sequence).

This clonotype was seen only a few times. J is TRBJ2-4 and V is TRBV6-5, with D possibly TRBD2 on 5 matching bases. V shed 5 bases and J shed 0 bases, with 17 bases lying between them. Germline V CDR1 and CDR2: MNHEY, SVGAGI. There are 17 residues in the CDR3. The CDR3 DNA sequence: TGTGCCAGCAGTCACGACAACGGAGGAATAGCCAAAAACATTCAGTACTTC. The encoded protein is CASSHDNGGIAKNIQYF.

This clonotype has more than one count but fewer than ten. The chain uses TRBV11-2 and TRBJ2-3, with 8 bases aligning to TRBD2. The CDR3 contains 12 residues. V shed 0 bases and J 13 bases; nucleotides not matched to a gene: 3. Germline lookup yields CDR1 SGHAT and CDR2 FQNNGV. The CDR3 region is CASSLDPTSEYF. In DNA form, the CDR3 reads TGTGCCAGCAGCTTAGACCCGACTAGCGAGTATTTT. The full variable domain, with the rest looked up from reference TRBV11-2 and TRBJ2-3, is EAGVAQSPRYKIIEKRQSVAFWCNPISGHATLYWYQQILGQGPKLLIQFQNNGVVDDSQLPKDRFSAERLKGVDSTLKIQPAKLEDSAVYLCASSLDPTSEYFGPGTRLTVL.

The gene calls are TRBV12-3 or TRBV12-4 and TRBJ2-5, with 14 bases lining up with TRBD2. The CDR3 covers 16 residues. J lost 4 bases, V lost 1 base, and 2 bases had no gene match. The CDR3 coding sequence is TGTGCCAGCAGTTTAGTTGGACTAGCGGGAGGAGAGACCCAGTACTTC. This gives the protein CASSLVGLAGGETQYF.

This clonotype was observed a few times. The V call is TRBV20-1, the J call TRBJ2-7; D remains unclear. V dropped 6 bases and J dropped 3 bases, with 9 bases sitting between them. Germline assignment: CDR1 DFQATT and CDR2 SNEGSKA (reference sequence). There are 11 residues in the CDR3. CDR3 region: CSAGGDYEQYF. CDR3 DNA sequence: TGCAGTGCGGGCGGAGACTACGAGCAGTACTTC.

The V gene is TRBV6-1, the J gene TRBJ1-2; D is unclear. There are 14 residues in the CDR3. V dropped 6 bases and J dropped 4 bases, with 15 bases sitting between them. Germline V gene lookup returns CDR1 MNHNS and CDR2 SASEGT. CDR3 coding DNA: TGTGCCAGCAGCTTCGACCGGACTCTCTATGGCTACACCTTC. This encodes CASSFDRTLYGYTF.

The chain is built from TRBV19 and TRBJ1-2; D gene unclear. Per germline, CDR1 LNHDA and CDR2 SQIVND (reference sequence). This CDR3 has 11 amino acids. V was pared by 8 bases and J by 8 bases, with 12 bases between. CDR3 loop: CASWGAQGYTF. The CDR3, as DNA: TGTGCCAGTTGGGGAGCCCAGGGCTACACCTTC.

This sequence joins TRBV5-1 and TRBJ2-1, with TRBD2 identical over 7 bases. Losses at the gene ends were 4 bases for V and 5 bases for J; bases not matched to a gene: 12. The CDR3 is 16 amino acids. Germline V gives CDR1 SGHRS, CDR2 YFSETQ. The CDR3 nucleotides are TGCGCCAGCAGCCCGCCAGCGGGAAAGTCTAACAATGAGCAGTTCTTC. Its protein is CASSPPAGKSNNEQFF.

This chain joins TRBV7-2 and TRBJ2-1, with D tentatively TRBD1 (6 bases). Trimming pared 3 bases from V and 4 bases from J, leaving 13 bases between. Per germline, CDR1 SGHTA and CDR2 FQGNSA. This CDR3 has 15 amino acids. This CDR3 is CASSFFRGQYNEQFF. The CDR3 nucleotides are TGTGCCAGCAGCTTCTTTCGGGGACAATACAATGAGCAGTTCTTC. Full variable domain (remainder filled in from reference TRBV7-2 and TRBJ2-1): GAGVSQSPSNKVTEKGKDVELRCDPISGHTALYWYRQSLGQGLEFLIYFQGNSAPDKSGLPSDRFSAERTGGSVSTLTIQRTQQEDSAVYLCASSFFRGQYNEQFFGPGTRLTVL.

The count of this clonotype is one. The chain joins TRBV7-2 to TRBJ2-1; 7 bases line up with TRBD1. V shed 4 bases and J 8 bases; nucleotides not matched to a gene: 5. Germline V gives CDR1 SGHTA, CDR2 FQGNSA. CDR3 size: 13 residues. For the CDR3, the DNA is TGTGCCAGCAGCTCAGACAGGGTCGATGAGCAGTTCTTC. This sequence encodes CASSSDRVDEQFF.

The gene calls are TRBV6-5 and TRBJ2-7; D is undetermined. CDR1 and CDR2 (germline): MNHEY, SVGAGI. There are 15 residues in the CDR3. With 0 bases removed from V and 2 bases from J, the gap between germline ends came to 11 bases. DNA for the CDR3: TGTGCCAGCAGTTACTCCGTGCGAGGTACCTACGAGCAGTACTTC. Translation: CASSYSVRGTYEQYF.

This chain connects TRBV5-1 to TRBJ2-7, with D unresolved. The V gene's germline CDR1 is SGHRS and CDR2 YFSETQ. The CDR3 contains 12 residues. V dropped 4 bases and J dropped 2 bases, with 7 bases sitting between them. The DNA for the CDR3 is TGCGCCAGCAGCGACCCTACCTACGAGCAGTACTTC. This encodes CASSDPTYEQYF. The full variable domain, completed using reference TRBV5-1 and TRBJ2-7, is KAGVTQTPRYLIKTRGQQVTLSCSPISGHRSVSWYQQTPGQGLQFLFEYFSETQRNKGNFPGRFSGRQFSNSRSEMNVSTLELGDSALYLCASSDPTYEQYFGPGTRLTVT.

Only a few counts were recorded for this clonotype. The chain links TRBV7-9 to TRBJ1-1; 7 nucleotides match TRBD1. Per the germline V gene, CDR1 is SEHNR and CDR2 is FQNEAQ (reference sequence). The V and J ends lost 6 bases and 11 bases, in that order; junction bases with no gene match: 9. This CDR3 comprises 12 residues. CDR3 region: CASRRQGSDAFF. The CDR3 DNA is TGTGCCAGCAGGAGACAGGGTTCCGACGCTTTCTTT. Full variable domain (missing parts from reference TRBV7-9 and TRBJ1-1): DTGVSQNPRHKITKRGQNVTFRCDPISEHNRLYWYRQTLGQGPEFLTYFQNEAQLEKSRLLSDRFSAERPKGSFSTLEIQRTEQGDSAMYLCASRRQGSDAFFGQGTRLTVV.

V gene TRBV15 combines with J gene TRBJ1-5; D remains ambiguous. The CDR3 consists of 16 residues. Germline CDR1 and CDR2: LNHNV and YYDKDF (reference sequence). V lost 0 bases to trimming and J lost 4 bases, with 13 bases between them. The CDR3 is CATSREMRLENQPQHF. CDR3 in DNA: TGTGCCACCAGCAGAGAAATGAGATTAGAAAATCAGCCCCAGCATTTT.

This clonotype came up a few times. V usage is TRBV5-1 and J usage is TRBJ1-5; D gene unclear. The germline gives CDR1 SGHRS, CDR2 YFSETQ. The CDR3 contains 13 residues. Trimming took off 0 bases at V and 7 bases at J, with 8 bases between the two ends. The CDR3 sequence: CASSLDPGQPQHF. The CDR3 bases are TGCGCCAGCAGCTTGGATCCGGGGCAGCCCCAGCATTTT. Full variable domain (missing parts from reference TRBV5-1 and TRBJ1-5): KAGVTQTPRYLIKTRGQQVTLSCSPISGHRSVSWYQQTPGQGLQFLFEYFSETQRNKGNFPGRFSGRQFSNSRSEMNVSTLELGDSALYLCASSLDPGQPQHFGDGTRLSIL.

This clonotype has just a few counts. The CDR3 DNA is TGCGCCAGCAGCTTAGTGGGGGAGGAGCAGTACTTC. Its translation is CASSLVGEEQYF. The chain employs TRBV5-1 and TRBJ2-7, with D perhaps being TRBD1 or TRBD2 (5 bases each). Germline assignment: CDR1 SGHRS and CDR2 YFSETQ. Trimming shortened V by 2 bases and J by 7 bases, and 10 bases separated the two germline ends. The CDR3 loop spans 12 amino acids.

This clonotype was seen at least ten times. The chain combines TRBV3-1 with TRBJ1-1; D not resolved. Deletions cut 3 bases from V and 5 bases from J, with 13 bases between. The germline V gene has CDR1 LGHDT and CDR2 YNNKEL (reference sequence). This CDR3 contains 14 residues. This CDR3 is CASSHLLMSTEAFF. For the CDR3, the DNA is TGTGCCAGCAGCCACCTATTAATGAGTACTGAAGCTTTCTTT. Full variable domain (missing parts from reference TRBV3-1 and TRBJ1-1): DTAVSQTPKYLVTQMGNDKSIKCEQNLGHDTMYWYKQDSKKFLKIMFSYNNKELIINETVPNRFSPKSPDKAHLNLHINSLELGDSAVYFCASSHLLMSTEAFFGQGTRLTVV.

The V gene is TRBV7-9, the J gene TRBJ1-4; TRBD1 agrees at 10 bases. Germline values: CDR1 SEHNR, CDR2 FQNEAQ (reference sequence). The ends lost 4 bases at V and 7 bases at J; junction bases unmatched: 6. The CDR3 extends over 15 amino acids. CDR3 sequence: CASSSDRGRVEKLFF. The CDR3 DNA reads TGTGCCAGCAGCTCCGACAGGGGGCGGGTTGAAAAACTGTTTTTT.

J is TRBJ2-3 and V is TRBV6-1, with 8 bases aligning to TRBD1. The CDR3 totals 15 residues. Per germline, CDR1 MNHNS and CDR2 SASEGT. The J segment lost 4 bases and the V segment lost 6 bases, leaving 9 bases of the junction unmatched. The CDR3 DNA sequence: TGTGCCAGCAGCCATCGAGGACAGGGTGCAGATACGCAGTATTTT. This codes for CASSHRGQGADTQYF.

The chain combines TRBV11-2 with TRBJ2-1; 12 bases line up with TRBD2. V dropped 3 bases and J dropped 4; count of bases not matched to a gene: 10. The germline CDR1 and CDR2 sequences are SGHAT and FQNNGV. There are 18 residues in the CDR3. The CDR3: CASSFPKTSGRTYNEQFF. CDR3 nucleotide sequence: TGTGCCAGCAGCTTTCCCAAGACTAGCGGGAGAACTTACAATGAGCAGTTCTTC.

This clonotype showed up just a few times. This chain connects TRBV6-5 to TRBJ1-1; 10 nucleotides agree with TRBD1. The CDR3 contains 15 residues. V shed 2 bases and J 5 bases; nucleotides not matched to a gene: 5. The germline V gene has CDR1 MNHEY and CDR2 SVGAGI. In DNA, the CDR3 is TGTGCCAGCAGTTACACACGACAGGGGGCTACTGAAGCTTTCTTT. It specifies CASSYTRQGATEAFF.

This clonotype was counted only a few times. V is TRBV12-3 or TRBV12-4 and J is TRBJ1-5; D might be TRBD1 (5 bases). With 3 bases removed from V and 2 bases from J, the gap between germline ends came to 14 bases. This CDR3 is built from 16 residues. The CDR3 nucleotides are TGTGCCAGCAGTTTGGAGGGCAGGGCTGGCAATCAGCCCCAGCATTTT. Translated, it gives CASSLEGRAGNQPQHF.

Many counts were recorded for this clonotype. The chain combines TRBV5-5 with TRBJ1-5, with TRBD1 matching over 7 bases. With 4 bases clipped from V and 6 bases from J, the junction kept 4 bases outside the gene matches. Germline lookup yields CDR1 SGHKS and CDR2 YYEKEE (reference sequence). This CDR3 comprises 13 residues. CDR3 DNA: TGTGCCAGCAGCCCAGGGGGAGTTCAGCCCCAGCATTTT. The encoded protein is CASSPGGVQPQHF.

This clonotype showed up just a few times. The CDR3 reads CASSHRTGGNEQYF. CDR3 sequence (DNA): TGCGCCAGCAGCCACCGGACAGGGGGCAACGAGCAGTACTTC. The chain carries TRBV4-1 and TRBJ2-7; 11 positions match TRBD1. The CDR3 extends over 14 amino acids. V was clipped by 3 bases and J by 5 bases; unmatched bases: 3. Germline V gene lookup returns CDR1 MGHRA and CDR2 YSYEKL.

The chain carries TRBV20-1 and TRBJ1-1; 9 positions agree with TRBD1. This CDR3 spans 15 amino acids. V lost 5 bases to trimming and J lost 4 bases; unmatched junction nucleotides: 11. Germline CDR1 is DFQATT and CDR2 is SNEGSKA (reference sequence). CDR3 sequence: CSARTGARMVTEAFF. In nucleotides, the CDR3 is TGCAGTGCTCGGACAGGGGCTCGGATGGTCACTGAAGCTTTCTTT.

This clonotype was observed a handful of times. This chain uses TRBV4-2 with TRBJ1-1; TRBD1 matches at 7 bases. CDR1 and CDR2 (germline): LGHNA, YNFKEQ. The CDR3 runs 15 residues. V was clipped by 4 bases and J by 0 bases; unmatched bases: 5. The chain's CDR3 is CASSRGGQMNTEAFF. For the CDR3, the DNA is TGTGCCAGCAGCCGAGGGGGACAGATGAACACTGAAGCTTTCTTT.

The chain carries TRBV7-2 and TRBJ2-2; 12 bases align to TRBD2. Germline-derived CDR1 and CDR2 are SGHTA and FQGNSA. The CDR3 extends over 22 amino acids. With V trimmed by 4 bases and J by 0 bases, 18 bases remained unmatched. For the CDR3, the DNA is TGTGCCAGCAGCTACCCGATTTCCGGGACTAGCGGGCCCCTCCCGAACACCGGGGAGCTGTTTTTT. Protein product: CASSYPISGTSGPLPNTGELFF.

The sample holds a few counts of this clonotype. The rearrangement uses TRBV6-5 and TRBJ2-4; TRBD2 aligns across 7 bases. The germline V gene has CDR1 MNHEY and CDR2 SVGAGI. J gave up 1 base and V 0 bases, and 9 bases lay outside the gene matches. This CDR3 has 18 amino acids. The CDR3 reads CASSYSKAGEGAKNIQYF. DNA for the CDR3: TGTGCCAGCAGTTACTCGAAGGCGGGAGAGGGGGCCAAAAACATTCAGTACTTC.